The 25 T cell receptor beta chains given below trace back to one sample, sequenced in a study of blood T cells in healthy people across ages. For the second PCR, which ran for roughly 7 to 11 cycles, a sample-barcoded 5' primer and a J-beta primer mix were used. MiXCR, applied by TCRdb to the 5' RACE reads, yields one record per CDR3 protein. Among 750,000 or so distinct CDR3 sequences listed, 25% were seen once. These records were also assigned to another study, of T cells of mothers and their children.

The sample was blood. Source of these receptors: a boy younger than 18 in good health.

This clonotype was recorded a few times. The chain's CDR3 is CASSLGGPDYEQYF. CDR3 nucleotides: TGTGCCAGCAGCTTGGGGGGGCCAGACTACGAGCAGTACTTC. The chain couples TRBV7-2 to TRBJ2-7; TRBD2 is a possible D gene (7 bases). Germline loops: CDR1 SGHTA, CDR2 FQGNSA. Between the trimmed V and J ends, which lost 3 bases and 3 bases, there was a span of 12 bases. The CDR3 has 14 amino acids.

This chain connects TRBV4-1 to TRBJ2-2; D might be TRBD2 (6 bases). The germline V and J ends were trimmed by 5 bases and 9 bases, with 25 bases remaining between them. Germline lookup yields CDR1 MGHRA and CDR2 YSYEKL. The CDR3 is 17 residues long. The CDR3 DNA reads TGCGCCAGCAGCGGTCCCAAGGAGGGGCGTGGAACCCGGGAGCTGTTTTTT. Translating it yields CASSGPKEGRGTRELFF.

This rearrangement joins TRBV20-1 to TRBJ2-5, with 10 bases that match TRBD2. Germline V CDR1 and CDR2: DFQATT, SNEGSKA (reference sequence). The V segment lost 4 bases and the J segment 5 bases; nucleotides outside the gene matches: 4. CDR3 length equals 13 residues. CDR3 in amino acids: CSATLAGVETQYF. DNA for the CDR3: TGCAGTGCTACTCTAGCGGGAGTGGAGACCCAGTACTTC.

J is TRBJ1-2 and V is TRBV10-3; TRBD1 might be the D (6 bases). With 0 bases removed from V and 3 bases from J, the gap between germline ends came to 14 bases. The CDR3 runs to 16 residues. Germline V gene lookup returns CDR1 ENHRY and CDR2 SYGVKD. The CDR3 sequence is CAISESEGGADYGYTF. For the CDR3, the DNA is TGTGCCATCAGTGAGTCGGAGGGGGGCGCAGACTATGGCTACACCTTC.

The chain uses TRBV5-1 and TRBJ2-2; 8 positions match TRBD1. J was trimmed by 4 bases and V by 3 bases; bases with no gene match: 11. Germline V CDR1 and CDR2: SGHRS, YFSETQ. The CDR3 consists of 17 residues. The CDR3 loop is CASSSQGASGSTGELFF. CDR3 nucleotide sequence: TGCGCCAGCAGCTCCCAGGGGGCCTCAGGGAGCACCGGGGAGCTGTTTTTT.

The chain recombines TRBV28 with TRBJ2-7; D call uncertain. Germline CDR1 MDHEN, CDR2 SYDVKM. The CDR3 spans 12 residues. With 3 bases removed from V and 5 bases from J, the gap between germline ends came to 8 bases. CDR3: CASSFLTDEQYF. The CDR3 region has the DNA TGTGCCAGCAGTTTTTTGACTGACGAGCAGTACTTC.

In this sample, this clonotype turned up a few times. The CDR3: CASSLDGRGGEQYF. The CDR3 nucleotides are TGTGCCAGCAGCTTAGACGGGAGGGGCGGCGAGCAGTACTTC. The chain links TRBV7-8 to TRBJ2-7; 8 nucleotides line up with TRBD2. Germline values: CDR1 SGHVS, CDR2 FQNEAQ. Unmatched junction bases numbered 5, after V lost 1 base and J lost 6 bases. The CDR3 is made up of 14 amino acids.

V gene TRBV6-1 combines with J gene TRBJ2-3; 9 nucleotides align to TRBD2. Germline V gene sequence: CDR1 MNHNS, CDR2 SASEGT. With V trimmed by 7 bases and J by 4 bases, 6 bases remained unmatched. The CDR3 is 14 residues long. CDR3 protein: CASTGTSFPDTQYF. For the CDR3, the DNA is TGTGCCAGCACCGGGACTAGCTTCCCAGATACGCAGTATTTT.

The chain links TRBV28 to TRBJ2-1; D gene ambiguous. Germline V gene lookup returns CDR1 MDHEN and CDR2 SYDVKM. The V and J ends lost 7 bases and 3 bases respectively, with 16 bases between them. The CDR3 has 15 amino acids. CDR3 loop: CASTPREEVYNEQFF. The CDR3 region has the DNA TGTGCCAGCACCCCTAGGGAAGAAGTCTACAATGAGCAGTTCTTC.

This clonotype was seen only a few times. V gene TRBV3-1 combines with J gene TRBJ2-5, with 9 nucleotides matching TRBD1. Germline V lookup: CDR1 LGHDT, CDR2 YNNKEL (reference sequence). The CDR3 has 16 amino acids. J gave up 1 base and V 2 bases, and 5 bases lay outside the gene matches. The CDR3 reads CASSQLQGAGQETQYF. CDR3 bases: TGTGCCAGCAGCCAACTACAGGGGGCGGGCCAAGAGACCCAGTACTTC.

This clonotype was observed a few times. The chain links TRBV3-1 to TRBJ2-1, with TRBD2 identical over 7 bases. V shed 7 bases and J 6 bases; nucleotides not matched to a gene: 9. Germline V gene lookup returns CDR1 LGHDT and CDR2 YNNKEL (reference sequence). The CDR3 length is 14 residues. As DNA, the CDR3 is TGTGCCAGCACTAAACGGGAGGATAGCAATGAGCAGTTCTTC. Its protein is CASTKREDSNEQFF.

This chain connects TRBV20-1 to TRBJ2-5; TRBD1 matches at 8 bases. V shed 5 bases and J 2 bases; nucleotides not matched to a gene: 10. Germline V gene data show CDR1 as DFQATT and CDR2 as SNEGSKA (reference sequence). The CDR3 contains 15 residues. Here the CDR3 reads CSAGVRGRVQETQYF. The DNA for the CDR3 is TGCAGTGCTGGAGTCAGGGGGCGCGTTCAAGAGACCCAGTACTTC.

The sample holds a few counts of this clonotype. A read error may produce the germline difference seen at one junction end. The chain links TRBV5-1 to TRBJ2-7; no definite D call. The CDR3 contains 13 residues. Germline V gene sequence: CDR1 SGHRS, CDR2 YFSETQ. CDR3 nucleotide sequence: TGCGCCGGCAGCTTGGATGACAACTACGAGCAGTACTTC. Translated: CAGSLDDNYEQYF.

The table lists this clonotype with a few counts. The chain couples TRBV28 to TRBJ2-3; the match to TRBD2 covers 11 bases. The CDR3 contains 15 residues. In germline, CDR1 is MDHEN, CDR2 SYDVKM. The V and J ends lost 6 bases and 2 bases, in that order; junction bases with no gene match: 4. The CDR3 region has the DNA TGTGCCAGCAGCACTAGCGGGAGCGACACAGATACGCAGTATTTT. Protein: CASSTSGSDTDTQYF. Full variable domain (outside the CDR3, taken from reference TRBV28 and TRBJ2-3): DVKVTQSSRYLVKRTGEKVFLECVQDMDHENMFWYRQDPGLGLRLIYFSYDVKMKEKGDIPEGYSVSREKKERFSLILESASTNQTSMYLCASSTSGSDTDTQYFGPGTRLTVL.

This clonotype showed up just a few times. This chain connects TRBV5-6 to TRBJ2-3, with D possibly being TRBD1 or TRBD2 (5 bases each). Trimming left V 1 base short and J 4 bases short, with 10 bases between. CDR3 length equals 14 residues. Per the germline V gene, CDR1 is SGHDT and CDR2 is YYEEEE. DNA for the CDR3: TGTGCCAGCAGCTTGTGGGGGTCCCCAGATACGCAGTATTTT. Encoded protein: CASSLWGSPDTQYF.

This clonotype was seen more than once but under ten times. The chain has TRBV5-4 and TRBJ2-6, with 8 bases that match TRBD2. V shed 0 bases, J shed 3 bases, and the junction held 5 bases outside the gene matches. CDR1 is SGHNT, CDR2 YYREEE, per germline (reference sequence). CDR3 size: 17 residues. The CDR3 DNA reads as TGTGCCAGCAGCTTGGCCGGGAGGGCCGTTGGGGCCAACGTCCTGACTTTC. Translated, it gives CASSLAGRAVGANVLTF.

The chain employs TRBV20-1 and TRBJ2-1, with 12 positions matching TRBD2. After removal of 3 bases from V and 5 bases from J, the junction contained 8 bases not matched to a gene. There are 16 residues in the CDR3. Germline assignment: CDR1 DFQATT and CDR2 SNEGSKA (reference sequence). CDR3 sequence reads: CSARDPRLAGDNEQFF. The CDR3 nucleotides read TGCAGTGCTAGGGATCCTAGACTAGCGGGAGACAATGAGCAGTTCTTC.

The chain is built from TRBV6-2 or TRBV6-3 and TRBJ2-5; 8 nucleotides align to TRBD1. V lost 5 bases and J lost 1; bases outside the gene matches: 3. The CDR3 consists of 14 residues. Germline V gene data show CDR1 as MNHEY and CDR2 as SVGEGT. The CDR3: CASSKDRAQETQYF. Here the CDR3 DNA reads TGTGCCAGCAGTAAGGACAGGGCCCAAGAGACCCAGTACTTC.

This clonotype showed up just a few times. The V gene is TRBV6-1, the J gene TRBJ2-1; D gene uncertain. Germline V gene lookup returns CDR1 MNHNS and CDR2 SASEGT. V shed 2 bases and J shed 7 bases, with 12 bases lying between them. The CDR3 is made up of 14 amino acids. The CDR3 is CASSEYPMGNEQFF. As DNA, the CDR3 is TGTGCCAGCAGTGAATACCCTATGGGGAATGAGCAGTTCTTC.

CDR3 loop: CASSYGINTEAFF. In nucleotides, the CDR3 is TGTGCCAGCAGTTATGGGATTAACACTGAAGCTTTCTTT. V usage is TRBV27 and J usage is TRBJ1-1; no clear D. The germline gives CDR1 MNHEY, CDR2 SMNVEV (reference sequence). Trimming removed 4 bases from V and 2 bases from J, with 8 bases in between. This CDR3 contains 13 residues.

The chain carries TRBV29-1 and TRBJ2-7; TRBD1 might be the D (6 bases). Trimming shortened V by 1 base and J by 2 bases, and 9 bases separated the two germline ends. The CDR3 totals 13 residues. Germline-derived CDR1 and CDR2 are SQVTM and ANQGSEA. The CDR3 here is CSVEGRGTYEQYF. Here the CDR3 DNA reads TGCAGCGTTGAAGGCAGGGGCACCTACGAGCAGTACTTC.

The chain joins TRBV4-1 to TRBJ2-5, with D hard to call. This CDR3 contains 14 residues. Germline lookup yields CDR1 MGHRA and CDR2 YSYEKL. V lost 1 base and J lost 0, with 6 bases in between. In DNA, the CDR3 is TGCGCCAGCAGCCAAGGGCCAGACCAAGAGACCCAGTACTTC. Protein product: CASSQGPDQETQYF.

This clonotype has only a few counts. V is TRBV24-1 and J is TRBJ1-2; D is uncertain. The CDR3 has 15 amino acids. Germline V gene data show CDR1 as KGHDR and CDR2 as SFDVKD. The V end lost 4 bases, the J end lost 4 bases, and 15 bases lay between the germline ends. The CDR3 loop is CATSDPSYGGYGYTF. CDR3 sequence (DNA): TGTGCCACCAGTGACCCGTCTTATGGCGGCTATGGCTACACCTTC.

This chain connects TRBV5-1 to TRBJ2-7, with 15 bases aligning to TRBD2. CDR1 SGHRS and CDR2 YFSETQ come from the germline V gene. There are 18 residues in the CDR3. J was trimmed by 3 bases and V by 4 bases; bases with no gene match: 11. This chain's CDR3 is CASSPGLAGGPKSYEQYF. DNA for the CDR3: TGCGCCAGCAGCCCCGGACTAGCGGGAGGGCCGAAGAGCTACGAGCAGTACTTC.

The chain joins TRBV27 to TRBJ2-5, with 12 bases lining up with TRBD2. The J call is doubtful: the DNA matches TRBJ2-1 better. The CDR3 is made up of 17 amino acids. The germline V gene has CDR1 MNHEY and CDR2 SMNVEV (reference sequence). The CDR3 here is CASSLTSGRPNYNEQFF. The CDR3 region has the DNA TGTGCCAGCAGCCTCACTAGCGGGAGGCCAAATTACAATGAGCAGTTCTTC.